These T cell receptor beta chains were read from a single sample in a study of stem cell transplantation in POMP-related autoinflammatory disease. Measured with immunoSEQ multiplex PCR; TCRdb has only the in-frame clones, and not every one. This table has over 25,000 clones, around nine tenths appearing once. The input for sequencing was CD4+ T cells from PBMCs, taken before stem cell transplantation. The receptors originated from a human donor with POMP-related autoinflammation and immune dysregulation (PRAID). Both conserved end residues are part of each CDR3. Fields, in order: CDR3 DNA, CDR3 protein, clone size, V gene, D gene, J gene. A D gene is named only where the DNA matches it firmly. The size entry is marked missing in some rows and otherwise reads once, few, many or a size class.

CDR3nt: TGTGCCAGCAGTTACTGGGGACAGGGATCCTACGAGCAGTACTTC; CDR3aa: CASSYWGQGSYEQYF; abundance: -; v_gene: TRBV6-6; d_gene: TRBD1; j_gene: TRBJ2-7
CDR3nt: TGTGCCAGCAGCTCGCGGGGAGGACTAGCGGGAGGCCCATCCTACGAGCAGTACTTC; CDR3aa: CASSSRGGLAGGPSYEQYF; abundance: -; v_gene: TRBV13; d_gene: TRBD2; j_gene: TRBJ2-7
CDR3nt: TGTGCCAGCACGACACAGTGGAGGGACTATGGCTACACCTTC; CDR3aa: CASTTQWRDYGYTF; abundance: once; v_gene: TRBV6-5; d_gene: -; j_gene: TRBJ1-2
CDR3nt: TGTGCCAGCTCACTCCTCTATCGACGCCAAGAGACCCAGTACTTC; CDR3aa: CASSLLYRRQETQYF; abundance: -; v_gene: TRBV18; d_gene: -; j_gene: TRBJ2-5
CDR3nt: TGCGCCAGCAGCTTGGCTAGCGGTACCTCCACAGATACGCAGTATTTT; CDR3aa: CASSLASGTSTDTQYF; abundance: -; v_gene: TRBV5-1; d_gene: TRBD2; j_gene: TRBJ2-3
CDR3nt: TGTGCCAGCAGTTCTCGGACCGGACGAAACACCATATATTTT; CDR3aa: CASSSRTGRNTIYF; abundance: -; v_gene: TRBV28; d_gene: -; j_gene: TRBJ1-3
CDR3nt: TGTGCCAGCAGTGATGGTGGGTTAAATGGCTACACCTTC; CDR3aa: CASSDGGLNGYTF; abundance: -; v_gene: TRBV6-1; d_gene: -; j_gene: TRBJ1-2
CDR3nt: TGCGCCAGGCCGTGGTTCTACGAGCAGTACTTC; CDR3aa: CARPWFYEQYF; abundance: -; v_gene: TRBV5-1; d_gene: -; j_gene: TRBJ2-7
CDR3nt: TGTGCCAGCAGTTCCAGCGCCTACGAGCAGTACTTC; CDR3aa: CASSSSAYEQYF; abundance: -; v_gene: TRBV2; d_gene: -; j_gene: TRBJ2-7
CDR3nt: TGTGCCACCCAAAGGAGCGGACAGAACTATGGCTACACCTTC; CDR3aa: CATQRSGQNYGYTF; abundance: few; v_gene: TRBV10-3; d_gene: -; j_gene: TRBJ1-2
CDR3nt: TGTGCCAGCAGGGACTCAGGGGGCGCGGCCTACAATGAGCAGTTCTTC; CDR3aa: CASRDSGGAAYNEQFF; abundance: -; v_gene: TRBV28; d_gene: TRBD1; j_gene: TRBJ2-1
CDR3nt: TGTGCCAGCAGCGCCATATCTGGACGGGGAACGACGAAGGGTCTCTTT; CDR3aa: CASSAISGRGTTKGLF; abundance: few; v_gene: TRBV9; d_gene: -; j_gene: TRBJ1-1
CDR3nt: TGTGCCAGCAGGTACACCTACGAGCAGTACTTC; CDR3aa: CASRYTYEQYF; abundance: once; v_gene: TRBV6-5; d_gene: -; j_gene: TRBJ2-7
CDR3nt: TGTGCCAGCAGCTCATCGGGTGTACAGGACGTATCTGGAAACACCATATATTTT; CDR3aa: CASSSSGVQDVSGNTIYF; abundance: -; v_gene: TRBV7-8; d_gene: -; j_gene: TRBJ1-3
CDR3nt: TGTGCCAGCAGTCCCTACCCGGGACAGGGCAACTATGGCTACACCTTC; CDR3aa: CASSPYPGQGNYGYTF; abundance: -; v_gene: TRBV25-1; d_gene: TRBD1; j_gene: TRBJ1-2
CDR3nt: TGTGCCAGCAGTGAACGCCCTCCGGTTACGGGAAACACCATATATTTT; CDR3aa: CASSERPPVTGNTIYF; abundance: -; v_gene: TRBV6-1; d_gene: -; j_gene: TRBJ1-3
CDR3nt: TGCGCCAGCAGCTTGGCCGGATATGGCTACACCTTC; CDR3aa: CASSLAGYGYTF; abundance: once; v_gene: TRBV5-1; d_gene: -; j_gene: TRBJ1-2
CDR3nt: TGTGCCAGTAGCCCTTCCGCTACAGGGATGGAGCCCCAGCATTTT; CDR3aa: CASSPSATGMEPQHF; abundance: -; v_gene: TRBV19; d_gene: -; j_gene: TRBJ1-5
CDR3nt: TGTGCCATCAGTGAGCAAAAAGATACGCAGTATTTT; CDR3aa: CAISEQKDTQYF; abundance: -; v_gene: TRBV10-3; d_gene: -; j_gene: TRBJ2-3
CDR3nt: TGTGCCGCCAACGGGGCCCTAGTGGACACCGGGGAGCTGTTTTTT; CDR3aa: CAANGALVDTGELFF; abundance: -; v_gene: TRBV6-1; d_gene: -; j_gene: TRBJ2-2
CDR3nt: TGCGCCAGCAGCTTAATCGCCGGGACAGGGATGGAAGAGCAGTACTTC; CDR3aa: CASSLIAGTGMEEQYF; abundance: -; v_gene: TRBV5-1; d_gene: TRBD1; j_gene: TRBJ2-7
CDR3nt: TGTGCCAGCAGCTTAGTCCCCAGGGATTACGAGCAGTACTTC; CDR3aa: CASSLVPRDYEQYF; abundance: once; v_gene: TRBV11-2; d_gene: -; j_gene: TRBJ2-7
CDR3nt: TGTGCCAGCAGTGGGCGGGTTTCCTATGGCTACACCTTC; CDR3aa: CASSGRVSYGYTF; abundance: -; v_gene: TRBV25-1; d_gene: -; j_gene: TRBJ1-2
CDR3nt: TGCAGCGTTTCTAGAGCCACAGATACGCAGTATTTT; CDR3aa: CSVSRATDTQYF; abundance: -; v_gene: TRBV29-1; d_gene: -; j_gene: TRBJ2-3
CDR3nt: TGTGCCAGCTCACCACCAACAGGGGTTGAAGCTTTCTTT; CDR3aa: CASSPPTGVEAFF; abundance: -; v_gene: TRBV18; d_gene: TRBD1; j_gene: TRBJ1-1
CDR3nt: TGTGCCAGCAGCGGCGACAGGGGGCCTGACACCGGGGAGCTGTTTTTT; CDR3aa: CASSGDRGPDTGELFF; abundance: -; v_gene: TRBV7-2; d_gene: TRBD1; j_gene: TRBJ2-2
CDR3nt: TGTGCCAGCCGCCCCAGGCTACTCTCCTCCGAGCAGTACTTC; CDR3aa: CASRPRLLSSEQYF; abundance: -; v_gene: TRBV27; d_gene: -; j_gene: TRBJ2-7
CDR3nt: TGTGCCAGCAGCCTGACAGCCAGTGGAAAAACGGACTATGGCTACACCTTC; CDR3aa: CASSLTASGKTDYGYTF; abundance: once; v_gene: TRBV4-2; d_gene: -; j_gene: TRBJ1-2
CDR3nt: TGTGCCAGTAGTATCACGACGGGAGGTAGTGAGCAGTTCTTC; CDR3aa: CASSITTGGSEQFF; abundance: -; v_gene: TRBV19; d_gene: TRBD2; j_gene: TRBJ2-1
CDR3nt: TGTGCCAGCAGCTCCACGCAGGGGCCTTACAATGAGCAGTTCTTC; CDR3aa: CASSSTQGPYNEQFF; abundance: -; v_gene: TRBV7-3; d_gene: -; j_gene: TRBJ2-1
CDR3nt: TGTGCCAGCAGTCCCGGACAGGGCTGGCAGCCCCAGCATTTT; CDR3aa: CASSPGQGWQPQHF; abundance: -; v_gene: TRBV6-1; d_gene: TRBD1; j_gene: TRBJ1-5
CDR3nt: TGTGCCAGCAGTTACGATAGAGTAGCCTACGAGCAGTACTTC; CDR3aa: CASSYDRVAYEQYF; abundance: -; v_gene: TRBV6-5; d_gene: -; j_gene: TRBJ2-7
CDR3nt: TGTGCCAGCACAGACAGGAACACTGAAGCTTTCTTT; CDR3aa: CASTDRNTEAFF; abundance: -; v_gene: TRBV28; d_gene: -; j_gene: TRBJ1-1
CDR3nt: TGTGCCAGCAGTTATGCCGGGAGGGATACGCAGTATTTT; CDR3aa: CASSYAGRDTQYF; abundance: -; v_gene: TRBV27; d_gene: TRBD2; j_gene: TRBJ2-3
CDR3nt: TGTGCCAGCAGCTTAGGAGGGGGTGAGCAGTTCTTC; CDR3aa: CASSLGGGEQFF; abundance: few; v_gene: TRBV7-6; d_gene: -; j_gene: TRBJ2-1
CDR3nt: TGTGCCAGCAGCTTAGATAGGTCCCACTTAGCCCTGTATGGCTACACCTTC; CDR3aa: CASSLDRSHLALYGYTF; abundance: -; v_gene: TRBV11-2; d_gene: -; j_gene: TRBJ1-2
CDR3nt: TGTGCCAGCACCACAAAGATGGTGGTCCTCTCCTACAATGAGCAGTTCTTC; CDR3aa: CASTTKMVVLSYNEQFF; abundance: -; v_gene: TRBV7-6; d_gene: -; j_gene: TRBJ2-1
CDR3nt: TGCAGCGTTGAAGACAGAATAAGGGTAGGCGAGCAGTACTTC; CDR3aa: CSVEDRIRVGEQYF; abundance: -; v_gene: TRBV29-1; d_gene: -; j_gene: TRBJ2-7
CDR3nt: TGCAGCGCCTCGGGGACTCAAGAGACCCAGTACTTC; CDR3aa: CSASGTQETQYF; abundance: -; v_gene: TRBV29-1; d_gene: -; j_gene: TRBJ2-5
CDR3nt: TGCGCCAGCAGCCCGGACAGGGGCATCCCTGAAGCTTTCTTT; CDR3aa: CASSPDRGIPEAFF; abundance: -; v_gene: TRBV4-1; d_gene: TRBD1; j_gene: TRBJ1-1
CDR3nt: TGTGCCAGCAGCTTAGCCATCTGGGAGACCCAGTACTTC; CDR3aa: CASSLAIWETQYF; abundance: -; v_gene: TRBV7-6; d_gene: -; j_gene: TRBJ2-5
CDR3nt: TGTGCCAGTAGTATTGGACAGGGTAGTTTTTACAATGAGCAGTTCTTC; CDR3aa: CASSIGQGSFYNEQFF; abundance: -; v_gene: TRBV19; d_gene: TRBD1; j_gene: TRBJ2-1
CDR3nt: TGCGCCAGCAGCTGGACTCTTAGCTCCTACAATGAGCAGTTCTTC; CDR3aa: CASSWTLSSYNEQFF; abundance: -; v_gene: TRBV5-1; d_gene: -; j_gene: TRBJ2-1
CDR3nt: TGTGCCAGCAGCTTATACAGGGAGGGTACAGATACGCAGTATTTT; CDR3aa: CASSLYREGTDTQYF; abundance: -; v_gene: TRBV7-3; d_gene: -; j_gene: TRBJ2-3